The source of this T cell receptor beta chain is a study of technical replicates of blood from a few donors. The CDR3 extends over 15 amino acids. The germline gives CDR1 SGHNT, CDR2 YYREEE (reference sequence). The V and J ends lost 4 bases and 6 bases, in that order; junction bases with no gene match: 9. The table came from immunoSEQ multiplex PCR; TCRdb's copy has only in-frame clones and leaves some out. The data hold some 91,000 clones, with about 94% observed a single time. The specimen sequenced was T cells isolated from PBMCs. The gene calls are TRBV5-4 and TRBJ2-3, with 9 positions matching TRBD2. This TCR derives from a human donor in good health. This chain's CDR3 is CASSLAAGGKDTQYF. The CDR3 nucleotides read TGTGCCAGCAGCCTCGCAGCGGGAGGCAAGGATACGCAGTATTTT.